This TCR beta chain is from a study of T-cell reconstitution after alpha-beta-depleted transplantation in children. Unique molecular identifiers featured in how the TCRbeta library was prepared. From the PCR reads, TCRdb called clonotypes with MiXCR, one entry per CDR3 protein. The sample has about 610,000 distinct CDR3 sequences; roughly a tenth are singletons. Germline V lookup: CDR1 MGHDK, CDR2 SYGVNS. The CDR3 loop spans 13 amino acids. Germline trimming cut 8 bases from V and 10 bases from J; bases unmatched to any gene: 7. The TCR was taken from a human donor who donated a stem cell graft to a child with acute myeloid leukemia. This specimen was PBMCs from the stem cell graft donor, taken from the stem cell graft. J is TRBJ2-1 and V is TRBV25-1, with 11 positions matching TRBD2. Here the CDR3 reads CASELTSGTEQFF. For the CDR3, the DNA is TGTGCCAGCGAACTGACTAGCGGGACGGAGCAGTTCTTC.